This T cell receptor beta chain was recovered during a study of T cell responses to AZD1222 COVID-19 vaccine. This table comes from immunoSEQ multiplex PCR, and its TCRdb copy is limited to in-frame clones, with some not included. The sample lists over 95,000 clones; 85% to 90% were seen once. This CDR3 region has 16 residues. Germline CDR1 and CDR2: LNHDA and SQIVND (reference sequence). Trimming removed 7 bases at V and 0 bases at J, with 15 bases between. The chain joins TRBV19 to TRBJ2-2; D remains unclear. This clonotype originated in an adult in good health. Sequences were derived from peripheral blood, sampled on day 0 of AZD1222 vaccination. The CDR3 DNA is TGTGCCAGTACCGTAAGTTGGACGGCGAACACCGGGGAGCTGTTTTTT. This sequence encodes CASTVSWTANTGELFF.